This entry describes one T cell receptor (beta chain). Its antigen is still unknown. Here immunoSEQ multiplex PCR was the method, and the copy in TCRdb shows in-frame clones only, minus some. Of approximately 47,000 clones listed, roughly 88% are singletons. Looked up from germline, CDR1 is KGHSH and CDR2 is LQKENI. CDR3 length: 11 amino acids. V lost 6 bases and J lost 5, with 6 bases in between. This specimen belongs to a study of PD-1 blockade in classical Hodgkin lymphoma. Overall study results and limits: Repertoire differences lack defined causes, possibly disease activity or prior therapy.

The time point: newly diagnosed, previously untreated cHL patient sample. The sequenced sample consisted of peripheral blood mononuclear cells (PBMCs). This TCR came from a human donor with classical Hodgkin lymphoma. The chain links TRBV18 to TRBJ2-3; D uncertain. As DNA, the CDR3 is TGTGCCAGCTCCCTGGGAGATACGCAGTATTTT. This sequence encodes CASSLGDTQYF.